This TCR beta chain was sequenced in a study of T-cell memory formation after mild COVID-19. Overall study context: Among the donors, TCR clusters were largely specific to each donor.

V was shortened by 2 bases and J by 5 bases, with 10 bases between the two germline ends. The length of the CDR3 is 14 residues. Overall study results and limits: Certain responding clones were present in pre-infection memory, suggesting participation of cross-reactive memory. Whereas later expanders leaned CD4+, clones contracting day 15 to 85 showed a balanced CD4/CD8 makeup.

This clonotype was recorded a few times. Its matching antigen is unknown. TCR alpha and TCR beta cDNA libraries carrying sample barcodes and UMIs came from 5'RACE with constant-segment primers. TCRdb recomputed calls from the 5' RACE reads with MiXCR, one row per CDR3 protein. In the table there are about 200,000 distinct CDR3 sequences, approximately 16% of which are singletons. The chain carries TRBV12-3 or TRBV12-4 and TRBJ2-1; D possibly uses TRBD1 or TRBD2 (5 bases each). Material: PBMCs or a T cell subset sorted from them (not recorded which). The source of this sequence is an adult woman who had mild COVID-19 (a few samples of this study predate the infection). Cell type and time point are not known. As DNA, the CDR3 is TGTGCCAGCAGTTTAAGACTGGGGGACAATGAGCAGTTCTTC. Encoded protein: CASSLRLGDNEQFF.